This T cell receptor beta chain was observed in a study of blood T cell repertoires in COVID-19. Overall study context: The study drew acute and convalescent COVID-19 samples from the United States, Italy and Spain. The analysed material was cDNA or gDNA that came from T cells, B-cell-depleted T cells, or PBMCs.

There are 16 residues in the CDR3. With 4 bases removed from V and 0 bases from J, the gap between germline ends came to 15 bases. CDR1 is SEHNR and CDR2 is FQNEAQ in the germline V gene (reference sequence). Sequenced by immunoSEQ multiplex PCR; TCRdb stores in-frame clones only, minus some. The sample shows roughly 200,000 clones, under 90% of them seen only once. Specimen: peripheral blood. The receptor was isolated from a woman of 80 years or more with active or convalescent COVID-19. The chain links TRBV7-9 to TRBJ1-1; a weak D match, TRBD1 (5 bases). The CDR3 protein is CASSSSAGTMNTEAFF. Written as DNA, the CDR3 is TGTGCCAGCAGCTCATCCGCCGGGACTATGAACACTGAAGCTTTCTTT.